These T cell receptor beta chains were read from a single sample in a study of graft-versus-host responses after intestinal transplantation. Clones were sequenced by immunoSEQ multiplex PCR, and TCRdb holds only the in-frame ones, with some missing. This sample has 39,000 or so clones, with 93% found just once. No cognate antigen is known for these TCRs. Source: unstimulated CD8+ T cells sorted from spleen or lymph node cells, taken before transplant. The receptors were sampled from a human donor who was the organ donor for an intestinal transplant. CDR3s include the opening cysteine and the closing phenylalanine or tryptophan. A D gene is named only where the DNA matches it firmly. A clone size is listed for some rows: how often the clone was seen (once, few, many), or a class if it is expanded.

d_call j_call cdr3_length clone_size v_call cdr3_aa cdr3_nt
- TRBJ2-7 14 - TRBV28 CASRESGSSYEQYF TGTGCCAGCAGAGAATCAGGGAGCTCCTACGAGCAGTACTTC
- TRBJ2-1 15 - TRBV9 CASSGSRDGYNEQFF TGTGCCAGCAGCGGATCCCGGGACGGATACAATGAGCAGTTCTTC
TRBD2 TRBJ2-3 15 - TRBV27 CASSLSGLAADTQYF TGTGCCAGCAGTTTATCCGGACTAGCGGCAGATACGCAGTATTTT
TRBD2 TRBJ2-7 15 - TRBV5-8 CASSPLAGLKSEQYF TGTGCCAGCAGCCCGTTAGCGGGATTGAAAAGTGAGCAGTACTTC
- TRBJ2-2 12 - TRBV29-1 CSVTGGTGELFF TGCAGCGTTACCGGGGGCACCGGGGAGCTGTTTTTT
- TRBJ2-1 14 - TRBV9 CASSVGGEWDEQFF TGTGCCAGCAGCGTAGGGGGAGAGTGGGATGAGCAGTTCTTC
TRBD2 TRBJ2-1 15 - TRBV4-1 CASSQEGREYNEQFF TGCGCCAGCAGCCAAGAGGGGAGGGAGTACAATGAGCAGTTCTTC
TRBD2 TRBJ2-1 16 - TRBV28 CASSLMLAGTPNEQFF TGTGCCAGCAGTTTAATGCTAGCGGGTACCCCCAATGAGCAGTTCTTC
TRBD2 TRBJ2-2 17 - TRBV7-3 CASSSGLAPGWGGELFF TGTGCCAGCAGCTCAGGACTAGCCCCAGGGTGGGGCGGGGAGCTGTTTTTT
TRBD1 TRBJ2-5 16 - TRBV7-2 CASSLWDRGLFETQYF TGTGCCAGCAGCTTATGGGACAGGGGGCTTTTTGAGACCCAGTACTTC
- TRBJ2-4 15 - TRBV25-1 CASSAGTGSKNIQYF TGTGCCAGCAGTGCAGGCACAGGGTCCAAAAACATTCAGTACTTC
TRBD2 TRBJ2-3 18 - TRBV5-1 CASSLGGAGAGGTDTQYF TGCGCCAGCAGCTTGGGGGGAGCGGGAGCCGGGGGCACAGATACGCAGTATTTT
- TRBJ2-3 15 once TRBV27 CASSLSGLNTDTQYF TGTGCCAGCAGTTTATCGGGACTCAACACAGATACGCAGTATTTT
- TRBJ1-1 14 - TRBV5-2 CASSRTRALTEAFF TGCGCCAGCAGTCGCACCAGGGCCCTAACTGAAGCTTTCTTT
TRBD1 TRBJ2-1 14 once TRBV19 CASRPGQGYNEQFF TGTGCCAGTAGGCCGGGACAGGGTTACAATGAGCAGTTCTTC
TRBD2 TRBJ2-1 14 - TRBV28 CASSKLAAYNEQFF TGTGCCAGCAGTAAGCTAGCGGCCTACAATGAGCAGTTCTTC
- TRBJ2-7 12 - TRBV11-2 CASSPTLYEQYF TGTGCCAGCAGCCCGACCCTCTACGAGCAGTACTTC
TRBD2 TRBJ2-7 17 - TRBV28 CASSPTLAGVAWYEQYF TGTGCCAGCAGTCCTACCTTAGCGGGAGTGGCTTGGTACGAGCAGTACTTC
TRBD2 TRBJ2-1 14 - TRBV29-1 CSVVLAGGPNEQFF TGCAGCGTCGTTCTAGCGGGAGGGCCGAATGAGCAGTTCTTC
TRBD1 TRBJ1-5 16 - TRBV28 CASSLYRDRGNQPQHF TGTGCCAGCAGTTTATACCGGGACAGGGGCAATCAGCCCCAGCATTTT
- TRBJ1-2 11 - TRBV10-3 CAVHLDYGYTF TGTGCCGTCCATCTGGACTATGGCTACACCTTC
TRBD2 TRBJ2-7 14 once TRBV6-6 CASSYSSGGNEQYF TGTGCCAGCAGTTACTCTTCGGGAGGCAACGAGCAGTACTTC
- TRBJ2-7 15 - TRBV6-1 CASSEFRASPYEQYF TGTGCCAGCAGTGAATTTAGGGCATCACCCTACGAGCAGTACTTC
TRBD2 TRBJ2-1 15 once TRBV7-8 CASSQLAIHYNEQFF TGTGCCAGCAGCCAACTAGCGATACACTACAATGAGCAGTTCTTC
- TRBJ2-1 12 - TRBV5-4 CASSLFSNEQFF TGTGCCAGCAGCTTGTTTTCCAATGAGCAGTTCTTC
- TRBJ2-1 16 - TRBV4-1 CASSQDRLSPLDEQFF TGCGCCAGCAGCCAAGACCGACTCTCTCCATTGGATGAGCAGTTCTTC
- TRBJ1-2 18 - TRBV9 CASSAPRAGEGVSYGYTF TGTGCCAGCAGCGCCCCCCGGGCAGGGGAGGGGGTTTCCTATGGCTACACCTTC
- TRBJ2-3 14 once TRBV7-3 CASSLGGPGDTQYF TGTGCCAGCAGCTTAGGGGGGCCAGGAGATACGCAGTATTTT
TRBD1 TRBJ2-7 17 - TRBV27 CASSWGQGAQGSYEQYF TGTGCCAGCAGTTGGGGACAGGGGGCGCAAGGGTCCTACGAGCAGTACTTC
TRBD2 TRBJ2-2 20 - TRBV18 CASSPLSRLAGGFDTGELFF TGTGCCAGCTCACCACTATCACGACTAGCGGGAGGTTTTGACACCGGGGAGCTGTTTTTT
- TRBJ2-2 16 - TRBV21-1 CASSKGTSGTTGELFF TGTGCCAGCAGCAAAGGTACTAGCGGGACCACCGGGGAGCTGTTTTTT
TRBD2 TRBJ2-7 14 - TRBV10-3 CAISERDYHYEQYF TGTGCCATCAGTGAAAGGGACTACCACTACGAGCAGTACTTC
- TRBJ2-1 14 once TRBV6-5 CASSLGTSLNEQFF TGTGCCAGCAGCCTCGGGACTTCACTCAATGAGCAGTTCTTC
- TRBJ2-1 15 - TRBV7-9 CASSLGVEGDNEQFF TGTGCCAGCAGCTTGGGGGTAGAGGGAGACAATGAGCAGTTCTTC
- TRBJ2-3 12 - TRBV4-1 CASSSSADTQYF TGCGCCAGCAGTAGTTCGGCAGATACGCAGTATTTT
- TRBJ1-2 9 - TRBV20-1 CSALGGYTF TGCAGTGCTTTGGGGGGCTACACCTTC
- TRBJ2-2 15 - TRBV27 CASSPGPLGTGELFF TGTGCCAGCAGTCCGGGGCCATTAGGCACCGGGGAGCTGTTTTTT
- TRBJ2-7 13 - TRBV27 CASSSGPFYEQYF TGTGCCAGCAGTTCCGGCCCATTTTACGAGCAGTACTTC
TRBD1 TRBJ2-7 14 - TRBV2 CASSASGGSYEQYF TGTGCCAGCAGTGCGTCAGGGGGTTCCTACGAGCAGTACTTC
- TRBJ1-2 14 - TRBV29-1 CSAQGGLENYGYTF TGCAGCGCACAAGGGGGACTCGAAAACTATGGCTACACCTTC
- TRBJ2-6 15 - TRBV28 CASSLRTSGANVLTF TGTGCCAGCAGTTTACGGACGTCTGGGGCCAACGTCCTGACTTTC
TRBD2 TRBJ2-7 16 - TRBV27 CASSPRTSGSLLEQYF TGTGCCAGCAGTCCCCGGACTAGCGGGAGCCTCCTCGAGCAGTACTTC
- TRBJ1-1 14 - TRBV5-4 CASSFIWGNTEAFF TGTGCCAGCAGCTTTATTTGGGGGAACACTGAAGCTTTCTTT
- TRBJ2-1 13 - TRBV4-3 CASSQALYNEQFF TGCGCCAGCAGCCAAGCACTCTACAATGAGCAGTTCTTC
- TRBJ2-7 11 - TRBV5-1 CASSLAYEQYF TGCGCCAGCAGCTTGGCCTACGAGCAGTACTTC
- TRBJ1-1 15 - TRBV5-1 CASSNEVPKDTEAFF TGCGCCAGCAGCAACGAGGTTCCGAAGGACACTGAAGCTTTCTTT
TRBD1 TRBJ2-7 14 - TRBV19 CASSPGQGPYEQYF TGTGCCAGTAGTCCGGGACAGGGACCCTACGAGCAGTACTTC
TRBD1 TRBJ1-5 15 - TRBV19 CASTPGQNSNQPQHF TGTGCCAGTACCCCGGGACAGAATAGCAATCAGCCCCAGCATTTT
TRBD2 TRBJ2-1 16 - TRBV6-5 CASSYLLGTTPNEQFF TGTGCCAGCAGTTACCTTCTCGGGACTACTCCCAATGAGCAGTTCTTC
TRBD2 TRBJ2-1 15 - TRBV30 CAWSVLPSGYNEQFF TGTGCCTGGAGTGTATTACCTAGCGGCTACAATGAGCAGTTCTTC
- TRBJ2-5 14 - TRBV7-9 CASSSPYKQETQYF TGTGCCAGCAGCTCACCCTACAAACAAGAGACCCAGTACTTC
- TRBJ1-1 15 - TRBV4-3 CASSQDYGLNTEAFF TGCGCCAGCAGCCAAGATTACGGTTTGAACACTGAAGCTTTCTTT
- TRBJ2-5 17 once TRBV7-5 CVRSLPPDRPYQETQYF TGTGTCAGAAGCTTACCCCCGGACAGGCCTTACCAAGAGACCCAGTACTTC
- TRBJ1-6 13 - TRBV5-1 CATRPAGDSPLHF TGCGCCACCCGTCCTGCAGGGGATTCACCCCTCCACTTT
- TRBJ1-4 15 - TRBV9 CASSPGRFDGEKLFF TGTGCCAGCAGCCCCGGCCGTTTTGATGGTGAAAAACTGTTTTTT
- TRBJ2-6 19 - TRBV6-8 CASSVILRSNKSRANVLTF TGTGCCAGCAGTGTGATACTACGCTCTAACAAAAGTCGGGCCAACGTCCTGACTTTC
- TRBJ2-7 12 - TRBV6-5 CASSYSRYEQYF TGTGCCAGCAGTTACTCGCGCTACGAGCAGTACTTC
- TRBJ2-2 16 - TRBV25-1 CASSPFGGKDTGELFF TGTGCCAGCAGCCCCTTTGGCGGAAAAGACACCGGGGAGCTGTTTTTT